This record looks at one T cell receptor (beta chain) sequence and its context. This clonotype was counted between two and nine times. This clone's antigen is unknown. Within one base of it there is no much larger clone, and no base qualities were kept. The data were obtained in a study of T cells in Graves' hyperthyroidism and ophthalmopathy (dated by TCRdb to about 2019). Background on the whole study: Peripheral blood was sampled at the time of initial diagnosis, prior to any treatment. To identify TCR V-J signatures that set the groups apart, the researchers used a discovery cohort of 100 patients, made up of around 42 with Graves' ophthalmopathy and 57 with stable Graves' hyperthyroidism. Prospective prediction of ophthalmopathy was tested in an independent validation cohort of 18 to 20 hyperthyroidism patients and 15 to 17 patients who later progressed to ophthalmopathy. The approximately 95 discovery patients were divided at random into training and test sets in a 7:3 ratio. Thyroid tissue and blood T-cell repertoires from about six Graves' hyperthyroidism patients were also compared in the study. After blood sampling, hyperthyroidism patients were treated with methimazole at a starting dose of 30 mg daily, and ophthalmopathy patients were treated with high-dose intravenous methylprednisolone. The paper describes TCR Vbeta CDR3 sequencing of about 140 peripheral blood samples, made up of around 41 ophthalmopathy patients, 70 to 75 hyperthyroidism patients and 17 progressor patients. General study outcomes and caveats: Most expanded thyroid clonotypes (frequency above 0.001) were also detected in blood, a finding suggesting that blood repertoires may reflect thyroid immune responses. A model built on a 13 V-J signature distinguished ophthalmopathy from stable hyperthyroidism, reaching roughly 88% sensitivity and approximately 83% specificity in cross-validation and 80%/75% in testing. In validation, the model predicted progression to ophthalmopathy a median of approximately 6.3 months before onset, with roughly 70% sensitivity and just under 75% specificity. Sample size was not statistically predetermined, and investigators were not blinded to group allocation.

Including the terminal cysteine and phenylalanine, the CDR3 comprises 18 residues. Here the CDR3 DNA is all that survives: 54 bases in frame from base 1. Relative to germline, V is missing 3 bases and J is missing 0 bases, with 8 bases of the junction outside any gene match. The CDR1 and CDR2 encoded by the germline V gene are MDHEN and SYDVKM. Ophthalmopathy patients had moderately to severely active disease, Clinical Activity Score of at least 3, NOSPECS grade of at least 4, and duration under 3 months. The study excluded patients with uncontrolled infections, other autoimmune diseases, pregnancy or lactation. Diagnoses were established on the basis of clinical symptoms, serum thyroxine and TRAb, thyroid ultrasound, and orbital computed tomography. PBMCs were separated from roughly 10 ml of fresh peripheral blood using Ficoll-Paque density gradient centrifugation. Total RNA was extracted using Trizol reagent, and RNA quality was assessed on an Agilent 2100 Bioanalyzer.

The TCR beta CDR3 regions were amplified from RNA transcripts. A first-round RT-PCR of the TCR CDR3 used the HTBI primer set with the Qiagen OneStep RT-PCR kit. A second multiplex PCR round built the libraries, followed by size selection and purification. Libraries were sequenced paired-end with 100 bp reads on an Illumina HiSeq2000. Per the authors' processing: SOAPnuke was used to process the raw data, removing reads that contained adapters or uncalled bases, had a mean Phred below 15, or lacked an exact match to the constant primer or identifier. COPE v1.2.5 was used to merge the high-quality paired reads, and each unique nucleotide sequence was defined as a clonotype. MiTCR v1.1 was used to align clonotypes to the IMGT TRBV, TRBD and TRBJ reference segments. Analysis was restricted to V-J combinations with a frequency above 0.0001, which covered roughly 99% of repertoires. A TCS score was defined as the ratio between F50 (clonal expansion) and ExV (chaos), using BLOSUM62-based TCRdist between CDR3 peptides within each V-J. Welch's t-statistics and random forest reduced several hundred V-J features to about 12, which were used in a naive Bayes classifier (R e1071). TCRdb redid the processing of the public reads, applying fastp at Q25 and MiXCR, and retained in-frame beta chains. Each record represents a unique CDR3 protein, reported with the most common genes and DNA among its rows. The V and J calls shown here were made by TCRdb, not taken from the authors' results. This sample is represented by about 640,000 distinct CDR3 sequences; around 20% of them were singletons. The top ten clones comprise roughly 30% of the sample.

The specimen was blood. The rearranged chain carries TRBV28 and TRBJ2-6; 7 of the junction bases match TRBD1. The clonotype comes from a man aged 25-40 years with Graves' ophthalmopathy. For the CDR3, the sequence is CASSFRTGSSSGANVLTF. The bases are TGTGCCAGCAGTTTCCGGACAGGTTCGAGCTCTGGGGCCAACGTCCTGACTTTC. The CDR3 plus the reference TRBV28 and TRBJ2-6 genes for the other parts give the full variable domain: DVKVTQSSRYLVKRTGEKVFLECVQDMDHENMFWYRQDPGLGLRLIYFSYDVKMKEKGDIPEGYSVSREKKERFSLILESASTNQTSMYLCASSFRTGSSSGANVLTFGAGSRLTVL.